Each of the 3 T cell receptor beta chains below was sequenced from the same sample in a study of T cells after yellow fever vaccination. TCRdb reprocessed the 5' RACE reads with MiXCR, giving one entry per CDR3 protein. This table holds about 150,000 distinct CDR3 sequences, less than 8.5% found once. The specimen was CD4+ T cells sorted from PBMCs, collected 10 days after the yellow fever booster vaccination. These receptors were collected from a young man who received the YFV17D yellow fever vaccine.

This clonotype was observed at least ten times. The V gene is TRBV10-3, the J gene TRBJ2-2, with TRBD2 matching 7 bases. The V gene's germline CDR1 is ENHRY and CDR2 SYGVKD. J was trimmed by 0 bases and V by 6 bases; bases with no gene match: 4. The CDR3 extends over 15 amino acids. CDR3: CAIRGGTSNTGELFF. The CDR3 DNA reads TGTGCCATCAGGGGGGGGACCTCGAACACCGGGGAGCTGTTTTTT.

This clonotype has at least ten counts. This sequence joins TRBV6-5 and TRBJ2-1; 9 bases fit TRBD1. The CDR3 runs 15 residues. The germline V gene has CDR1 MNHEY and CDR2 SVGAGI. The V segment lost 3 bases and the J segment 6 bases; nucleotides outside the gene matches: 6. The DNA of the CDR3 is TGTGCCAGCAGTTATTACAGGGGGCGCGGCAATGAGCAGTTCTTC. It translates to CASSYYRGRGNEQFF.

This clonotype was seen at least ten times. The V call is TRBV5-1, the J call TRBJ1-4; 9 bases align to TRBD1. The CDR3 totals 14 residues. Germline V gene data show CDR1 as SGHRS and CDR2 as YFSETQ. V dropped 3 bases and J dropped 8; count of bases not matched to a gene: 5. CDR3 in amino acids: CASSSRQGGEKLFF. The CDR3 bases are TGCGCCAGCAGCTCTCGACAGGGGGGGGAAAAACTGTTTTTT.